This TCR beta chain was retrieved from a study of spatial heterogeneity in lung cancer. Study-wide background: Sequencing consistently turned up more beta-chain sequences than alpha-chain sequences.

In this sample, this clonotype turned up many times. Its antigen is unidentified. The study, taken as a whole, reports: The study found ubiquitous expanded tumor TCRs in blood more at resection than follow-up.

With 2 bases clipped from V and 6 bases from J, the junction kept 9 bases outside the gene matches. Germline V lookup: CDR1 DFQATT, CDR2 SNEGSKA (reference sequence). The CDR3 runs to 14 residues. Time point reported: sample taken at primary tumor resection. No cells were sorted before sequencing. The whole RNA sequenced was extracted from tumor, nontumor lung or frozen PBMC. A unique molecular identifier was attached to every TCR cDNA molecule. MiXCR, applied by TCRdb to the 5' RACE reads, yields one record per CDR3 protein. The table includes more than 85,000 distinct CDR3 sequences, approximately 8.5% detected once.

The sequencing here drew on PBMCs, taken at surgery. This TCR was recovered from a male donor with early-stage non-small cell lung cancer. This chain joins TRBV20-1 and TRBJ1-2; 7 nucleotides match TRBD1. CDR3 amino acids: CSARPTGLLNGYTF. The CDR3 DNA reads TGCAGTGCTAGACCGACAGGGCTACTTAATGGCTACACCTTC.